Detailed here is one T cell receptor (beta chain). Its specificity is not known. This record comes from a study of cytomegalovirus exposure and HLA in healthy donors. Broader study findings: Most TCR sequences were seen very rarely across donors, but some public TCRs occurred in many.

In germline, CDR1 is SGHRS, CDR2 YFSETQ. The CDR3 spans 15 residues. V was pared by 0 bases and J by 8 bases, with 6 bases of the junction left unmatched. Generated by immunoSEQ multiplex PCR, the TCRdb table keeps only in-frame clones and is missing some. The data hold around 250,000 clones, with about 90% observed a single time. This receptor was taken from a woman in her late teens or twenties in good health and CMV-seronegative. Sequencing was done on a sample of PBMCs. The rearrangement uses TRBV5-1 and TRBJ2-1; 9 bases line up with TRBD1. The DNA for the CDR3 is TGCGCCAGCAGCTTGGGGGACAGGGTAAGCGATGAGCAGTTCTTC. Encoded protein: CASSLGDRVSDEQFF.